The source of this TCR beta chain is a study of T cell repertoires in cytomegalovirus infection. Regarding this clonotype: No antigen is known for it.

Findings of the study overall: CMV-specific TCR beta clonotypes restricted by HLA-C were the ones dominating the ex vivo response.

Per germline, CDR1 SEHNR and CDR2 FQNEAQ (reference sequence). Between the trimmed V and J ends, which lost 4 bases and 5 bases, there was a span of 11 bases. This CDR3 is 13 amino acids long. TCRdb ran MiXCR on the reads and lists one entry per CDR3 protein. The sample contains some 200,000 distinct CDR3 sequences, around 35% of which appear only once. This receptor was taken from a human donor in good health (CMV status not recorded). Some clones in this sample may be carry-over from other donors' samples. The chain couples TRBV7-9 to TRBJ2-5, with D perhaps being TRBD1 or TRBD2 (5 bases each). Sequences were derived from CD8+ T cells from cultured PBMCs, sampled from culture after CMV antigen stimulation. The CDR3 here is CASSSKGRETQYF. CDR3 nucleotides: TGTGCCAGCAGCTCCAAGGGACGGGAGACCCAGTACTTC.